A selection of T cell receptor beta chains follows, all from one sample in a study of blood T cell repertoires in COVID-19. Produced via immunoSEQ multiplex PCR; TCRdb's table is partial and in-frame only. The repertoire has tens of thousands of clones, over 70% of them found once; the top ten carry approximately 4.6%. The sample comprised peripheral blood. Receptors originate from a woman aged 45-60 years with acute or convalescent COVID-19. CDR3s include the opening cysteine and the closing phenylalanine or tryptophan. D genes are given only for firm matches. Expanded clones are given a class, and other clones once, few, many or no size at all.

D | size | J | V | CDR3 | DNA
TRBD1 | few | TRBJ1-5 | TRBV28 | CASSYQQGRNQPQHF | TGTGCCAGCAGTTACCAACAGGGGCGCAATCAGCCCCAGCATTTT
TRBD1 | - | TRBJ2-7 | TRBV5-1 | CASSLQGFYEQYF | TGCGCCAGCAGCTTACAGGGGTTTTACGAGCAGTACTTC
- | few | TRBJ1-4 | TRBV18 | CASSIQGGGEKLFF | TGTGCCAGCTCGATCCAGGGAGGAGGTGAAAAACTGTTTTTT
- | - | TRBJ1-5 | TRBV10-3 | CAISESGRGNQPQHF | TGTGCCATCAGTGAGTCAGGCAGGGGCAATCAGCCCCAGCATTTT
- | - | TRBJ2-1 | TRBV9 | CASSRGGTYNEQFF | TGTGCCAGCTCCCGCGGTGGCACCTACAATGAGCAGTTCTTC
TRBD1 | - | TRBJ1-6 | TRBV5-1 | CASSWDSPGYNSPLHF | TGCGCCAGCAGTTGGGACAGCCCGGGGTATAATTCACCCCTCCACTTT
TRBD1 | - | TRBJ2-3 | TRBV18 | CASSSTGGTDTQYF | TGTGCCAGCTCATCGACAGGGGGAACAGATACGCAGTATTTT
- | - | TRBJ1-3 | TRBV7-2 | CASAPGGDPSGNTIYF | TGTGCCAGCGCCCCGGGTGGTGACCCTTCTGGAAACACCATATATTTT
TRBD1 | - | TRBJ1-3 | TRBV6-5 | CASSTGQGGNTIYF | TGTGCCAGCAGTACGGGACAGGGGGGAAACACCATATATTTT
TRBD2 | - | TRBJ2-3 | TRBV3-1/TRBV3-2 | CASSRGGASTDTQYF | TGTGCCAGCAGTCGCGGGGGAGCTAGCACAGATACGCAGTATTTT
TRBD2 | - | TRBJ2-4 | TRBV6-1 | CASSEASGLAALAKNIQYF | TGTGCCAGCAGTGAAGCCTCGGGACTAGCGGCTCTAGCCAAAAACATTCAGTACTTC
TRBD1 | - | TRBJ1-1 | TRBV6-6 | CASRPWTGNTEAFF | TGTGCCAGCAGACCGTGGACAGGGAACACTGAAGCTTTCTTT
- | - | TRBJ1-1 | TRBV7-9 | CASSLLGEDTEAFF | TGTGCCAGCAGCTTACTCGGGGAGGACACTGAAGCTTTCTTT
TRBD1 | few | TRBJ2-5 | TRBV3-1/TRBV3-2 | CASSQGTGAQETQYF | TGTGCCAGCAGCCAGGGGACAGGGGCCCAAGAGACCCAGTACTTC
- | - | TRBJ1-5 | TRBV6-4 | CASSDSQGYSNQPQHF | TGTGCCAGCAGTGATTCCCAGGGGTATAGCAATCAGCCCCAGCATTTT
- | - | TRBJ2-3 | TRBV7-6 | CASSLVPSGLSTDTQYF | TGTGCCAGCAGCTTAGTCCCGAGCGGTCTTAGCACAGATACGCAGTATTTT
- | - | TRBJ1-6 | TRBV21-1 | CASSKEGQDSYNSPLHF | TGTGCCAGCAGCAAAGAGGGACAAGACTCCTATAATTCACCCCTCCACTTT